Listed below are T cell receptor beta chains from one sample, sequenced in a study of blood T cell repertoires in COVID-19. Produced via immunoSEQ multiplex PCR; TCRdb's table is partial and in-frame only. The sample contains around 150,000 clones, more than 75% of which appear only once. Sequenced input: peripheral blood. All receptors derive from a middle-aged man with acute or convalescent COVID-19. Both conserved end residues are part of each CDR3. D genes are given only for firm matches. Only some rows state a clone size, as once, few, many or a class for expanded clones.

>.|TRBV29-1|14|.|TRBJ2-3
TGCAGCGTTCCGGGACCGGGGGCCGGGGGGACGCAGTATTTT
CSVPGPGAGGTQYF
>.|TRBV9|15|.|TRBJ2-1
TGTGCCAGCAGCCCCCAAGGGGCCCCTCACAATGAGCAGTTCTTC
CASSPQGAPHNEQFF
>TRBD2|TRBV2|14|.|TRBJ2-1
TGTGCCATCCCGTCGGGGGGCTCCTACAATGAGCAGTTCTTC
CAIPSGGSYNEQFF
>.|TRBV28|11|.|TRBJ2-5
TGTGCCAGCACCACAGAAGAGACCCAGTACTTC
CASTTEETQYF
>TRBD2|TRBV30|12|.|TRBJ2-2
TGTGCCGGGGGGGAAAGGGGCGGGGAGCTGTTTTTT
CAGGERGGELFF
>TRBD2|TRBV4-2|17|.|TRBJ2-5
TGTGCCAGCAGTCACCCTGGAGCGGGGGGGGTTCAAGAGACCCAGTACTTC
CASSHPGAGGVQETQYF
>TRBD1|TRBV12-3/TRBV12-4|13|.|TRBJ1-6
TGTGCCAGCAGGAGGGGACAGAATGGACCCCTCCACTTT
CASRRGQNGPLHF
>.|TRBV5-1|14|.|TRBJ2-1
TGCGCCAGCAGCTTTTCAGTTCTTAACAATGAGCAGTTCTTC
CASSFSVLNNEQFF
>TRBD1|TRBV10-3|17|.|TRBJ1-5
TGTGCCATCAGTGAGCTGAGACAGGGGGCAGGGGATCAGCCCCAGCATTTT
CAISELRQGAGDQPQHF
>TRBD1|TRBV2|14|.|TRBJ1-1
TGTGCCAGCAGTTATGACAGGGTGAACACTGAAGCTTTCTTT
CASSYDRVNTEAFF
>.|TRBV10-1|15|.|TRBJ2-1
TGCGCCAGCAGTGAGTCGAGGCAGGGGGGCAATGAGCAGTTCTTC
CASSESRQGGNEQFF
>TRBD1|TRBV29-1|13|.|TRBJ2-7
TGCAGCGTTGTGGGGACAGGGGCCCACGAGCAGTACTTC
CSVVGTGAHEQYF
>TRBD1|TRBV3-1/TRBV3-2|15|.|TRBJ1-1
TGTGCCAGCAGCCCTTGGGACAGACCGAACACTGAAGCTTTCTTT
CASSPWDRPNTEAFF
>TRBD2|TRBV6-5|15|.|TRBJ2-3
TGTGCCAGCACCAAAACTAGCGGGGCGACAGATACGCAGTATTTT
CASTKTSGATDTQYF
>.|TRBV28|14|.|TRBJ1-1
TGTGCCAGCAGATCAGGCTCCCTGAACACTGAAGCTTTCTTT
CASRSGSLNTEAFF
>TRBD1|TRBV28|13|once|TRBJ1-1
TGTGCCAGCAGTTCGACAGGGTACACTGAAGCTTTCTTT
CASSSTGYTEAFF